This TCR beta chain was found in a study of regulatory T cells in long-lasting Graves disease (dated by TCRdb to the early 2020s). With respect to the entire study: Patients with newly diagnosed Graves' disease had been on antithyroid drugs for under 3 months. A total of roughly 33 samples were covered by TCR sequencing, comprising approximately 13 persistent and 20 or so newly diagnosed Graves' disease patients. Peripheral blood TCR sequencing and RNA sequencing compared persistent Graves' disease patients with newly diagnosed Graves' disease patients. The study was conducted in China and was registered as a clinical trial. The research as a whole found: Preferential use of TRBV28, TRBJ1-2 and TRBJ2-5 was observed in persistent disease, whereas TRBV20-1 and TRBJ2-1 were favored in newly diagnosed disease. Sequencing and analysis were limited to the TCR beta chain. The study examined only peripheral blood because the primary lesion, thyroid tissue, could not be accessed. Compared with newly diagnosed patients, persistent Graves' disease patients had lower TCR Shannon entropy and fewer highly expanded clones, which suggests clonal expansion. Persistent patients shared more public clonotypes among themselves (around 3,000) than newly diagnosed patients did (approximately 870). As a limitation, the authors acknowledged that the small sample size may reduce accuracy.

The sample's time point label is to be understood as: newly diagnosed GD, antithyroid drugs for less than 3 months. For both TCR sequencing and RNA sequencing, RNA was extracted from PBMCs in TRIzol. Graves' disease was diagnosed according to American Thyroid Association guidelines. Recruitment of patients was carried out at an endocrinology department in Xi'an, China. From each patient, around 8.3 milliliters of peripheral blood was collected into an EDTA anticoagulant tube. Ficoll Paque Plus density gradient separation was used to isolate PBMCs, and no further T cell sorting was performed. An Agilent 2100 Bioanalyzer and agarose gel were used to check RNA quality, while a NanoDrop 2000 measured RNA concentration. For CDR1 and CDR2, the germline V gene lists MGHRA and YSYEKL. Unmatched junction bases come to 8, with V trimmed by 1 base and J by 0 bases. The CDR3 holds 17 amino acids from the cysteine to the phenylalanine. Only the CDR3 DNA is retained, 51 bases long and in frame from the first base.

Library generation was performed with multiplex PCR. The listed sequencing device is Illumina HiSeq 4000. iRepertoire HTBI primers and Arm-PCR amplification of CDR3 regions were used to construct TCR beta libraries. Gel purification was performed on PCR products prior to sequencing. As for how the authors treated the data: Across samples, around 62 TRBV and approximately 15 TRBJ segments were identified and used for gene usage analysis of CDR3 amino acid clonotypes. Filtered high-quality paired reads were merged into contigs using COPE and FqMerger. BLAST was used to align contigs to IMGT TRBV, TRBD and TRBJ reference genes, and CDR3 was defined according to IMGT. Highly expanded clones were defined as clonotypes with a frequency above 0.1%. Repertoire diversity was measured by Shannon entropy, and V-J evenness by the Gini coefficient. Clonotypes shared by more than one individual were considered public. The raw public data were reprocessed by TCRdb itself: fastp quality trimming at Q25, MiXCR clonotype calling, in-frame beta chains only. Rows with one shared CDR3 protein collapse into an entry with the most common genes and DNA. The V and J calls, along with clone size, are taken from TCRdb and not from the paper's own processing. The sample profile shows about 460,000 distinct CDR3 sequences; around 15% of them were found once. About a sixth of the sample is taken by the ten largest.

This clonotype has a count of ten or more. It has no known antigen specificity. Qualities for individual bases were not recorded, and no much larger clone is one base off. This sample was also put to use in a study of T cells in Graves' hyperthyroidism and ophthalmopathy. The second study, in turn, reports: Stable Graves' hyperthyroidism was defined as no progression to ophthalmopathy during 18 months of follow-up. Hyperthyroidism patients were newly diagnosed, with disease duration under 2 months, and aged 18 to 65 years. The study excluded patients with uncontrolled infections, other autoimmune diseases, pregnancy or lactation. Diagnoses were established on the basis of clinical symptoms, serum thyroxine and TRAb, thyroid ultrasound, and orbital computed tomography. The TCR CDR3 was subjected to a first round of RT-PCR using the HTBI primer set and the Qiagen OneStep RT-PCR kit. Blood samples also contained most of the expanded thyroid clonotypes (frequency above 0.001), which suggests that blood repertoires may reflect thyroid immune responses. In cross-validation, a model built on a 13 V-J signature told ophthalmopathy apart from stable hyperthyroidism with 87.88% sensitivity and around 83% specificity, and in testing the same model reached 80%/75%. During validation, the model predicted progression to ophthalmopathy a median of about 6.3 months ahead of onset, with approximately 70% sensitivity and about 75% specificity. TCR V-J signatures able to tell the groups apart were searched for in a discovery cohort of 90 to 100 patients, of whom over 40 had Graves' ophthalmopathy and 57 had stable Graves' hyperthyroidism. Prospective prediction of ophthalmopathy was tested in an independent validation cohort consisting of some 18 hyperthyroidism patients and some 15 patients who later progressed to ophthalmopathy. The 85 to 100 discovery patients were divided at random into training and test sets in a 7:3 ratio. The study also compared thyroid tissue and blood T-cell repertoires from roughly 6 Graves' hyperthyroidism patients. Following sampling, methimazole starting at 30 mg daily was given to hyperthyroidism patients, and high-dose intravenous methylprednisolone was given to ophthalmopathy patients. Libraries were constructed in a second round of multiplex PCR, after which size selection and purification were performed. The libraries were sequenced on an Illumina HiSeq2000 using paired-end 100 bp reads. SOAPnuke was used to process the raw data, throwing out any read that contained adapters or uncalled bases, had a mean Phred below 15, or lacked an exact constant-primer or identifier match. High-quality paired reads were merged with COPE v1.2.5, and unique nucleotide sequences were defined as clonotypes. MiTCR v1.1 was used to align clonotypes to the IMGT TRBV, TRBD and TRBJ reference segments. Only V-J combinations with frequency above 0.0001, covering 99% to 99.2% of repertoires, were analysed. A TCS score was defined as the ratio between F50 (clonal expansion) and ExV (chaos), using BLOSUM62-based TCRdist between CDR3 peptides within each V-J. Welch's t-statistics and random forest reduced 500 to 550 V-J features to around 14, which were used in a naive Bayes classifier (R e1071). No statistical method was used to set the sample size in advance, and investigators knew the group allocation. TCR Vbeta CDR3 sequencing of roughly 140 peripheral blood samples (more than 40 ophthalmopathy, over 70 hyperthyroidism and approximately 17 progressor patients) is reported in the paper.

This sequence originates from a woman between 45 and 65 years old with Graves disease. Donor details come from another sample of the same person, matched by shared clones. In this chain, TRBV4-1 is recombined with TRBJ2-7; TRBD2 lines up with 8 middle nucleotides. The input for sequencing was peripheral blood mononuclear cells (PBMCs), taken at new diagnosis, from a patient treated with antithyroid drugs. CDR3 reads: CASSQAEAGEPSYEQYF. The base sequence is TGCGCCAGCAGCCAAGCCGAAGCGGGAGAACCCTCCTACGAGCAGTACTTC.